This TCR beta chain was identified in a study of T cells after yellow fever vaccination. Study at large: Some fractions had low cell numbers, and these were prepared with SMART-Seq v4 Ultra Low Input. Study-wide results and caveats: CD4 and CD8 compartments shared a small share of clonotypes.

One entry per CDR3 protein results from TCRdb running MiXCR on the 5' RACE reads. This table holds a few hundred thousand distinct CDR3 sequences, less than 20% found once. Details on this clonotype: As yet, its antigen is unknown.

Trimming took off 3 bases at V and 2 bases at J, with 14 bases between the two ends. The CDR3 has 15 amino acids. Germline V lookup: CDR1 DFQATT, CDR2 SNEGSKA (reference sequence). The chain carries TRBV20-1 and TRBJ1-5; D unclear. The TCR comes from a man aged 25 to 40 who received the YFV17D yellow fever vaccine. The source was PBMCs, collected 15 days after the yellow fever booster vaccination. CDR3 in DNA: TGCAGTGCTAGTAGGCCCGGCCTTGGCAATCAGCCCCAGCATTTT. It specifies CSASRPGLGNQPQHF.